This T cell receptor beta chain was sequenced during a study of T cells in localized non-small cell lung cancer (dated by TCRdb to between 2020 and 2021). In the study overall: The study analyzed T cell repertoires of 236 early-stage NSCLC patients, comparing tumors and uninvolved tumor-adjacent lungs. The cohort consisted of roughly 240 treatment-naive NSCLC patients whose localized lung tumors had been resected. The mean age of the NSCLC patients was roughly 63 years, with approximately 130 men and nearly 110 women. Beyond this particular receptor, the publication reports: Uninvolved tumor-adjacent lung showed the highest T cell clonality, higher than tumor, which suggests more focused antigenic responses in the uninvolved tumor-adjacent lung. Because multi-region sequencing of the tumors was not done, intratumor heterogeneity could not be ruled out. Because the study design was exploratory, TCR variables were selected using unadjusted p-values without false-discovery rate correction. Of the top 100 tumor clones, a median of 57 were detected in paired uninvolved adjacent lung; 28 were also among that lung's top 100. Higher T cell density in blood was associated with longer overall survival, whereas higher clonality in adjacent lung was associated with shorter survival.

Trimming takes 4 bases off V and 1 base off J; junction bases not matched to a gene: 2. The CDR3 goes from the cysteine to the phenylalanine over 15 residues. The sequence is cut down to CDR3 DNA, 45 bases in frame from base 1. CDR1 and CDR2, per the germline V gene, are SGDLS and YYNGEE. The immunoSEQ Assay was used to sequence TCR beta CDR3 regions from DNA. The source study handled its data this way. T cell density was computed as TCR beta template counts normalized to usable DNA estimated by amplifying housekeeping genes. The preseqR package was used to estimate richness by extrapolating to 400,000 templates for PBMC samples and to 120,000 templates for tissue samples. Clonality was defined by subtracting Pielou's evenness from one. To identify tissue-enriched TCRs, differential abundance testing was run on productive amino-acid clonotypes with a minimum total count of 5 and an alpha of 0.1. The Jaccard Index and the Morisita Overlap Index were used to measure how much the repertoires overlapped between compartments. TCR beta CDR3s were clustered by GLIPH together with public tetramer-defined viral CDR3s, and at least three viral sequences plus V-gene enrichment were required for viral motifs. TCRdb stores this immuneACCESS table with in-frame sequences only. Part of the clones is absent; in the studies checked, under half of the shortfall reflects unresolved V genes, and no reason is known for the rest. The V and J calls and the clone size are those of that table, but D and trimming were determined from the DNA. The sample table records over 25,000 clones; about nine tenths of these occur just once. 6.5% to 8% of the sample is taken by the ten largest.

About this clone itself: It lacks a known antigen. Nothing much larger sits one base from this clone, and base qualities are not available.

At diagnosis, peripheral blood, uninvolved tumor-adjacent lung and tumor were collected and were preserved as a mix of fresh-frozen and FFPE material. For TCR repertoire profiling, blood samples were analyzed as peripheral blood mononuclear cells. This specimen was peripheral blood, taken before any cancer treatment. The TCR originated in a male donor at least 60 years old with stage I lung adenocarcinoma. The V and J segments used are TRBV9 and TRBJ2-5; 12 bases in between match TRBD2. The CDR3 protein: CASSRTSGTQETQYF. The bases read TGTGCCAGCAGCAGGACTAGCGGGACCCAAGAGACCCAGTACTTC.